The 14 T cell receptor beta chains given below trace back to one sample, sequenced in a study of cytomegalovirus exposure and HLA in healthy donors. PCR used 60 Vbeta primers and 13 Jbeta primers. The data were produced by immunoSEQ multiplex PCR, yet TCRdb's version contains in-frame clones alone and is incomplete. Of about 93,000 clones listed, 82% were seen once; the top ten hold 3.8%. The sequencing sample was made of PBMCs. The receptors were gathered from a man aged 50-59 years in good health and CMV-seronegative.

In this sample, this clone turned up once. This chain joins TRBV29-1 and TRBJ2-3, with D unresolved. Germline V CDR1 and CDR2: SQVTM, ANQGSEA. V lost 4 bases to trimming and J lost 4 bases, with 6 bases between them. The CDR3 loop spans 11 amino acids. The CDR3 protein is CSVVSSDTQYF. In nucleotides, the CDR3 is TGCAGCGTTGTTTCTTCAGATACGCAGTATTTT.

V usage is TRBV7-3 and J usage is TRBJ2-2, with D perhaps matching TRBD2 (5 bases). CDR3 size: 15 residues. The ends were cut back, 5 bases at V and 1 base at J, with 11 bases in the middle. The germline V gene has CDR1 SGHTA and CDR2 FQGTGA. CDR3 protein: CASSRGLLNTGELFF. The CDR3 DNA reads as TGTGCCAGCAGCCGCGGACTCCTGAACACCGGGGAGCTGTTTTTT.

The chain combines TRBV5-1 with TRBJ2-1; 9 bases are a match to TRBD2. There are 15 residues in the CDR3. CDR1 is SGHRS and CDR2 is YFSETQ in the germline V gene. J lost 4 bases, V lost 0 bases, and 2 bases had no gene match. DNA of the CDR3: TGCGCCAGCAGCTTGGCTAGCGGGGAATACAATGAGCAGTTCTTC. Protein product: CASSLASGEYNEQFF.

The rearrangement uses TRBV28 and TRBJ1-2; 10 bases align to TRBD1. Unmatched junction bases numbered 7, after V lost 6 bases and J lost 6 bases. The CDR3 is 14 residues long. The V gene's germline CDR1 is MDHEN and CDR2 SYDVKM. CDR3 DNA sequence: TGTGCCAGCAGGTCGGGACAGGGGAGTCATGGCTACACCTTC. This sequence encodes CASRSGQGSHGYTF.

In regard to this clone: An end of the junction differs from the germline gene, which may be a read error. This chain connects TRBV7-7 to TRBJ2-5, with D possibly matching TRBD2 (5 bases). Germline V gives CDR1 SSHAT, CDR2 FNYEAQ (reference sequence). The CDR3 covers 14 residues. CDR3 sequence (DNA): TGTGCTAGCAGCCCGCGGGCCGCCGGGGAGACCCAGTACTTC. This translates into CASSPRAAGETQYF. Using reference TRBV7-7 and TRBJ2-5 for the parts outside the CDR3, the full variable domain is GAGVSQSPRYKVTKRGQDVTLRCDPISSHATLYWYQQALGQGPEFLTYFNYEAQPDKSGLPSDRFSAERPEGSISTLTIQRTEQRDSAMYRCASSPRAAGETQYFGPGTRLLVL.

The chain couples TRBV10-3 to TRBJ2-7, with TRBD2 identical over 13 bases. Germline lookup yields CDR1 ENHRY and CDR2 SYGVKD. Losses at the gene ends were 11 bases for V and 4 bases for J; bases not matched to a gene: 5. The CDR3 runs to 13 residues. CDR3 amino acids: CAAWTSGSYEQYF. CDR3 nucleotide sequence: TGTGCCGCATGGACTAGCGGGAGTTACGAGCAGTACTTC.

This chain links TRBV5-1 with TRBJ1-2; TRBD1 matches at 8 bases. This CDR3 is built from 14 residues. Germline V gene lookup returns CDR1 SGHRS and CDR2 YFSETQ. V gave up 7 bases and J gave up 8 bases; unmatched junction bases: 13. The CDR3 spells CASRHPQGARGYTF. The CDR3 nucleotides are TGCGCCAGCCGACACCCGCAGGGGGCTCGGGGCTACACCTTC.

CDR3 sequence: CASSDDRGMLADTQYF. CDR3 coding DNA: TGCGCCAGCAGCGACGACAGGGGTATGTTGGCAGATACGCAGTATTTT. This chain connects TRBV5-1 to TRBJ2-3, with 8 bases identical to TRBD1. V dropped 4 bases and J dropped 4; count of bases not matched to a gene: 11. The CDR3 has 16 residues. CDR1 and CDR2 (germline): SGHRS, YFSETQ.

The chain is built from TRBV5-1 and TRBJ2-1, with 10 bases that match TRBD2. Germline V gene data show CDR1 as SGHRS and CDR2 as YFSETQ. J gave up 0 bases and V 2 bases, and 5 bases lay outside the gene matches. CDR3 length: 17 residues. CDR3 loop: CASSLGTSVSSYNEQFF. The CDR3 DNA reads TGCGCCAGCAGCTTAGGGACTAGCGTAAGCTCCTACAATGAGCAGTTCTTC.

This clone was observed once. The CDR3: CASSVGGESAGELFF. CDR3 bases: TGTGCCAGCAGCGTTGGCGGGGAGAGTGCCGGGGAGCTGTTTTTT. The rearrangement joins TRBV9 to TRBJ2-2, with a tentative D call TRBD2 (6 bases). Trimming cost V 2 bases and J 6 bases, with 14 bases left between them. This CDR3 is 15 amino acids long. Germline assignment: CDR1 SGDLS and CDR2 YYNGEE.

The rearrangement links TRBV2 to TRBJ1-4, with a weak D call TRBD1 (5 bases). The germline V and J ends were trimmed by 1 base and 10 bases, with 28 bases remaining between them. Germline V CDR1 and CDR2: SNHLY, FYNNEI. This CDR3 is built from 19 residues. The CDR3 loop is CASSEEVISGELRGRKLFF. Here the CDR3 DNA reads TGTGCCAGCAGTGAAGAGGTAATCTCGGGGGAGCTTCGAGGGCGAAAACTGTTTTTT.

V gene TRBV25-1 combines with J gene TRBJ2-5; the D gene is possibly TRBD2 (6 bases). The V and J ends lost 0 bases and 5 bases respectively, with 13 bases between them. Germline V gene sequence: CDR1 MGHDK, CDR2 SYGVNS. The CDR3 is made up of 15 amino acids. The CDR3 loop is CASSEYSGRQETQYF. The CDR3 bases are TGTGCCAGCAGTGAATACTCAGGGAGGCAGGAGACCCAGTACTTC. The variable domain in full, completed from reference TRBV25-1 and TRBJ2-5, reads EADIYQTPRYLVIGTGKKITLECSQTMGHDKMYWYQQDPGMELHLIHYSYGVNSTEKGDLSSESTVSRIRTEHFPLTLESARPSHTSQYLCASSEYSGRQETQYFGPGTRLLVL.

In this sample, this clone turned up a few times. The V and J genes are TRBV5-5 and TRBJ2-3; weak D call: TRBD1 (6 bases). The V gene's germline CDR1 is SGHKS and CDR2 YYEKEE (reference sequence). V lost 3 bases to trimming and J lost 0 bases, with 11 bases between them. The CDR3 has 15 residues. As DNA, the CDR3 is TGTGCCAGCAGCTCGTTGACAGGTAGCACAGATACGCAGTATTTT. Translating it yields CASSSLTGSTDTQYF. Based on the CDR3 plus reference TRBV5-5 and TRBJ2-3, the full variable domain is DAGVTQSPTHLIKTRGQQVTLRCSPISGHKSVSWYQQVLGQGPQFIFQYYEKEERGRGNFPDRFSARQFPNYSSELNVNALLLGDSALYLCASSSLTGSTDTQYFGPGTRLTVL.

In this sample, this clone turned up once. The chain recombines TRBV6-1 with TRBJ1-1; unclear D gene. The germline V gene encodes CDR1 MNHNS and CDR2 SASEGT. CDR3 size: 15 residues. The ends were cut back, 5 bases at V and 0 bases at J, with 13 bases in the middle. CDR3 DNA: TGTGCCAGCAGTTCCCTGACGGAGATGAACACTGAAGCTTTCTTT. It translates to CASSSLTEMNTEAFF.